Listed here are 14 T cell receptor beta chains from one sample, sequenced in a study of T cells in Graves' hyperthyroidism and ophthalmopathy. Using RNA transcripts as the source, TCR beta CDR3 regions were amplified. First-round RT-PCR targeting the TCR CDR3 was performed with the HTBI primer set. TCRdb re-called the multiplex PCR reads through MiXCR, storing one row per CDR3 protein. The sample lists 200,000 to 250,000 distinct CDR3 sequences; less than 20% were seen once. The sequenced sample was blood. These receptors came from a woman aged 45-65 years with Graves' hyperthyroidism.

This clonotype has ten or more counts. The chain uses TRBV12-5 and TRBJ1-2; D unresolved. Germline CDR1 and CDR2: LGHNT and FRNRAP. The length of the CDR3 is 12 residues. Trimming shortened V by 7 bases and J by 8 bases, and 14 bases separated the two germline ends. CDR3 nucleotide sequence: TGTGCTAGTGCCATGTGGTTGGGAGGCTACACCTTC. Translation: CASAMWLGGYTF.

This clonotype occurred many times. This chain connects TRBV2 to TRBJ1-2, with 8 bases lining up with TRBD1. After removal of 1 base from V and 5 bases from J, the junction contained 3 bases not matched to a gene. Per the germline V gene, CDR1 is SNHLY and CDR2 is FYNNEI. CDR3 size: 14 residues. CDR3 DNA: TGTGCCAGCAGTGAAGGGACAGGGACGTATGGCTACACCTTC. This gives the protein CASSEGTGTYGYTF.

There are many counts of this clonotype. V usage is TRBV3-1 and J usage is TRBJ1-4; D gene unclear. Trimming took 7 bases from V and 0 from J, leaving 6 bases between them. The germline V gene encodes CDR1 LGHDT and CDR2 YNNKEL (reference sequence). This CDR3 is built from 13 residues. The DNA of the CDR3 is TGTGCCAGCATAGGAGCAACTAATGAAAAACTGTTTTTT. Its translation: CASIGATNEKLFF. The variable domain in full, completed from reference TRBV3-1 and TRBJ1-4, reads DTAVSQTPKYLVTQMGNDKSIKCEQNLGHDTMYWYKQDSKKFLKIMFSYNNKELIINETVPNRFSPKSPDKAHLNLHINSLELGDSAVYFCASIGATNEKLFFGSGTQLSVL.

The sample holds many counts of this clonotype. V and J are TRBV20-1 and TRBJ2-1, with TRBD2 matching over 9 bases. The germline gives CDR1 DFQATT, CDR2 SNEGSKA (reference sequence). The CDR3 consists of 16 residues. V dropped 6 bases and J dropped 1; count of bases not matched to a gene: 10. CDR3 in amino acids: CSAPPLSGSSYNEQFF. Written as DNA, the CDR3 is TGCAGTGCGCCACCCCTTAGCGGGAGTTCCTACAATGAGCAGTTCTTC.

This clonotype was counted a few times. The chain joins TRBV11-3 to TRBJ2-2; D is unresolved. V was pared by 5 bases and J by 3 bases, with 10 bases between. This CDR3 spans 14 amino acids. In germline, CDR1 is SGHNT, CDR2 YENEEA. CDR3 DNA sequence: TGTGCCAGCAGCGACGCGTACGACACCGGGGAGCTGTTTTTT. Translation gives CASSDAYDTGELFF.

V and J are TRBV10-2 and TRBJ2-5; perhaps TRBD1 as D (5 bases). Per germline, CDR1 WSHSY and CDR2 SAAADI. There are 15 residues in the CDR3. V dropped 5 bases and J dropped 5 bases, with 18 bases sitting between them. CDR3 sequence (DNA): TGCGCCAGCAGTTTTGACAGCCCAAAGAGGGAGACCCAGTACTTC. Translating it yields CASSFDSPKRETQYF.

This clonotype was counted a few times. The chain links TRBV6-1 to TRBJ1-3; D is possibly TRBD1 (5 bases). Trimming removed 6 bases at V and 4 bases at J, with 13 bases between. This CDR3 region has 14 residues. Germline CDR1 MNHNS, CDR2 SASEGT. CDR3 sequence (DNA): TGTGCCAGCAGAAGGGACGCAGGGGGAAACACCATATATTTT. It yields the protein CASRRDAGGNTIYF.

This clonotype has at least ten counts. The chain is built from TRBV13 and TRBJ2-7; D call uncertain. Deletions cut 4 bases from V and 3 bases from J, with 4 bases between. The CDR3 loop spans 11 amino acids. CDR1 is PRHDT, CDR2 FYEKMQ, per germline (reference sequence). Written as DNA, the CDR3 is TGTGCCAGCAGCTCCAGCTACGAGCAGTACTTC. Translated, it gives CASSSSYEQYF.

V gene TRBV27 combines with J gene TRBJ2-5; D remains unclear. The V and J ends lost 5 bases and 4 bases respectively, with 14 bases between them. This CDR3 has 14 residues. The germline CDR1 and CDR2 sequences are MNHEY and SMNVEV (reference sequence). CDR3 nucleotides: TGTGCCAGCAGTCCTCTATCGATTGGAGAGACCCAGTACTTC. Its translation: CASSPLSIGETQYF.

This chain connects TRBV13 to TRBJ2-1; the match to TRBD2 covers 13 bases. The CDR3 sequence is 17 residues long. V dropped 3 bases and J dropped 1; count of bases not matched to a gene: 3. Germline V gives CDR1 PRHDT, CDR2 FYEKMQ (reference sequence). This CDR3 is CASSFLTSGRSYNEQFF. The CDR3 nucleotides read TGTGCCAGCAGCTTTTTGACTAGCGGGAGGTCCTACAATGAGCAGTTCTTC. Filled out from reference TRBV13 and TRBJ2-1, the complete variable domain reads AAGVIQSPRHLIKEKRETATLKCYPIPRHDTVYWYQQGPGQDPQFLISFYEKMQSDKGSIPDRFSAQQFSDYHSELNMSSLELGDSALYFCASSFLTSGRSYNEQFFGPGTRLTVL.

In this sample, this clonotype turned up many times. CDR3 region: CSASPRTGTYEQYF. The CDR3 bases are TGCAGTGCTAGCCCCAGGACAGGGACCTACGAGCAGTACTTC. The chain carries TRBV20-1 and TRBJ2-7; TRBD1 matches 8 bases. This CDR3 comprises 14 residues. The junction had 6 bases not matched to a gene; V was cut back by 3 bases and J by 2 bases. CDR1 DFQATT and CDR2 SNEGSKA come from the germline V gene (reference sequence).

There are many counts of this clonotype. This sequence joins TRBV2 and TRBJ2-7; 10 nucleotides match TRBD2. The V gene's germline CDR1 is SNHLY and CDR2 FYNNEI. The CDR3 loop spans 15 amino acids. The V gene end was trimmed by 6 bases and the J gene end by 7 bases; junction bases not matched to a gene: 12. The CDR3 protein is CASRTSGQAHREQYF. For the CDR3, the DNA is TGTGCCAGCAGGACTAGCGGGCAAGCCCATAGGGAGCAGTACTTC.

This clonotype was recorded a few times. The chain joins TRBV29-1 to TRBJ2-6; tentatively, D is TRBD1 or TRBD2 (5 bases each). Trimming pared 6 bases from V and 4 bases from J, leaving 16 bases between. The CDR3 extends over 15 amino acids. CDR1 SQVTM and CDR2 ANQGSEA come from the germline V gene. CDR3 region: CSVQLEWGGANVLTF. DNA for the CDR3: TGCAGCGTCCAACTAGAGTGGGGGGGGGCCAACGTCCTGACTTTC.

This clonotype was found a few times. Since a much larger clone is just one base distant, this may be a read error. The final CDR3 position lacks the conserved phenylalanine or tryptophan, pointing to a likely read error. The V call is TRBV11-2, the J call TRBJ2-1, with 9 nucleotides matching TRBD2. This CDR3 contains 15 residues. Per the germline V gene, CDR1 is SGHAT and CDR2 is FQNNGV. Unmatched junction bases numbered 7, after V lost 6 bases and J lost 4 bases. The CDR3 reads CASSRASGTYNEQFS. The CDR3 region has the DNA TGTGCCAGCAGTCGGGCTAGCGGGACATACAATGAGCAGTTCTCC.